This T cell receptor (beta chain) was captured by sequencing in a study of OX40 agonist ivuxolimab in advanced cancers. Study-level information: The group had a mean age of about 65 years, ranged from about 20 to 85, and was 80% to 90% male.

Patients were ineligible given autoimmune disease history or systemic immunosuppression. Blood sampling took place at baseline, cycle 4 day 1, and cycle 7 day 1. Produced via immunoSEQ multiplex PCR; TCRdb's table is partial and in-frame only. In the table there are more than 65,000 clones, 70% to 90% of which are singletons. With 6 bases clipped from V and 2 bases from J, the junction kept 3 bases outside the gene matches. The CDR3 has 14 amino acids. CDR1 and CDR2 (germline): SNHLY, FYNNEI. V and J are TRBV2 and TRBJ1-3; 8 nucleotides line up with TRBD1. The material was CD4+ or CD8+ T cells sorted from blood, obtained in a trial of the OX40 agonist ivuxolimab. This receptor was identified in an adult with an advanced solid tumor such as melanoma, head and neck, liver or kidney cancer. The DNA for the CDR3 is TGTGCCAGCAGGGACAGGGAAACTGGAAACACCATATATTTT. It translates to CASRDRETGNTIYF.